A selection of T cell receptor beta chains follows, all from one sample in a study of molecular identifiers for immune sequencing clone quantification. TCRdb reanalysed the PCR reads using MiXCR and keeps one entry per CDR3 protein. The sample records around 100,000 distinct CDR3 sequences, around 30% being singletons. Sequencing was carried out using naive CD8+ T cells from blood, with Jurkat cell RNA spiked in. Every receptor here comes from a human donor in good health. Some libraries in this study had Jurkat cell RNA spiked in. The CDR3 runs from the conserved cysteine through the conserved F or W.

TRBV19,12,CASSMGLETQYF
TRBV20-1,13,CSAKVTSGNTIYF
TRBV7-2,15,CASSLGRGFRYEQYF
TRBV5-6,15,CASSGGTGDLDIQYF
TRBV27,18,CASSPPLPSGTGNTEAFF
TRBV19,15,CASSMDRSHTDTQYF
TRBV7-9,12,CASSSGVAEQYF
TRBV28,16,CASSSRTSGSADTQYF
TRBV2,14,CASSIPRGAGELFF
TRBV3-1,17,CASSQDAAVTGVGELFF
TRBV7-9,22,CASSFPGRSWGSGIPRTDTQYF
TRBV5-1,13,CASSLGAQETRYF
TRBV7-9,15,CASSPYRLVPYEQYF
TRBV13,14,CASSTREGQETQYF
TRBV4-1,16,CASSQVSGLSSYEQYF
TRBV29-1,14,CSAPSEVSYNEQVF
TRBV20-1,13,CSAPLALQETQYF
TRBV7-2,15,CASSEGLARLDTQYF
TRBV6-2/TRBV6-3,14,CASRIRDRDYEQYF
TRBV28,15,CASSLIGGGGDEQYF
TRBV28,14,CASSYRGSSYEQYF
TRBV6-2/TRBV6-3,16,CASSYSKWPVGPGYTF
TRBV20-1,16,CSANPGTLMTTDTQYF
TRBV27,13,CASKRGRGSEQYF
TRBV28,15,CASSSRLGGQETQYF
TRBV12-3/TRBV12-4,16,CASSFAGEEGKEPQYF